The clone carrying this T cell receptor beta chain was recorded many times. Its specificity is unknown. CDR3 length equals 16 residues. Germline CDR1 reads SGHVS; CDR2 reads FQNEAQ. The V segment lost 6 bases and the J segment 5 bases; nucleotides outside the gene matches: 12. The record originates from a study of CD8 T cells in ankylosing spondylitis. Researchers built TCR beta libraries using quantitative 5'-RACE with molecular barcodes. Each CDR3 protein gets one entry after TCRdb re-called the 5' RACE reads with MiXCR. The top ten hold under 7.5% of the sample, which has about 540,000 distinct CDR3 sequences, about 13% seen once. General study points: Seemingly characteristic of ankylosing spondylitis blood was a TCR beta motif consisting of about 8 highly homologous variants. Reportedly, disease-linked clones are significantly enriched in ankylosing spondylitis patients' matched synovial fluid.

The rearrangement joins TRBV7-8 to TRBJ2-1; 8 bases line up with TRBD1. The clonotype was recovered from a male donor with ankylosing spondylitis. Sample: blood, either unsorted or a sorted T cell fraction (not recorded which). DNA for the CDR3: TGTGCCAGCAGATCTAGAACAGGGGGAGCGCACAATGAGCAGTTCTTC. Its protein is CASRSRTGGAHNEQFF.